These 14 T cell receptor beta chains came from one sample sequenced in a study of cytomegalovirus exposure and HLA in healthy donors. The primer mix had 60 Vbeta and 13 Jbeta primers. The method was immunoSEQ multiplex PCR; TCRdb's version includes in-frame clones alone and lacks a portion of them. The sample shows 65,000 to 100,000 clones, approximately 79% of them seen only once. The sequenced material came from PBMCs. The receptors originated from a female donor in good health and CMV-seronegative.

This clone occurred a few times. The chain uses TRBV11-1 and TRBJ2-7; TRBD2 is a possible D gene (6 bases). Germline CDR1 reads SGHAT; CDR2 reads FQDESV (reference sequence). The V end was cut by 5 bases, the J end by 6 bases, with 20 bases between. The length of the CDR3 is 15 residues. CDR3: CASSPTGVRTFEQYF. The CDR3 DNA reads TGTGCCAGCAGCCCTACGGGGGTCAGGACCTTCGAGCAGTACTTC.

This clone was found a few times. V gene TRBV6-5 combines with J gene TRBJ1-1; D gene uncertain. CDR3 length: 13 amino acids. In germline, CDR1 is MNHEY, CDR2 SVGAGI. V lost 0 bases and J lost 8, with 10 bases in between. The CDR3 reads CASSYSSAVEAFF. CDR3 DNA: TGTGCCAGCAGTTACTCCTCGGCGGTGGAAGCTTTCTTT.

The chain joins TRBV2 to TRBJ1-2; D remains unclear. This CDR3 has 13 amino acids. Germline V gene data show CDR1 as SNHLY and CDR2 as FYNNEI. Between the trimmed V and J ends, which lost 5 bases and 1 base, there was a span of 8 bases. The CDR3 region is CASSHSLNYGYTF. The CDR3 nucleotides are TGTGCCAGCAGTCACAGCCTTAACTATGGCTACACCTTC.

The rearrangement links TRBV7-2 to TRBJ1-5, with D perhaps matching TRBD1 (6 bases). This CDR3 is built from 15 residues. The ends were cut back, 5 bases at V and 0 bases at J, with 11 bases in the middle. Germline CDR1 reads SGHTA; CDR2 reads FQGNSA. The chain's CDR3 is CASSQWTASNQPQHF. The CDR3 nucleotides read TGTGCCAGCAGCCAATGGACAGCTAGCAATCAGCCCCAGCATTTT.

The chain is built from TRBV30 and TRBJ2-4; 8 nucleotides agree with TRBD2. The V segment lost 0 bases and the J segment 0 bases; nucleotides outside the gene matches: 10. The CDR3 runs 18 residues. CDR1 is GTSNPN and CDR2 is SVGIG in the germline V gene (reference sequence). CDR3: CAWSVVGERGRAKNIQYF. The CDR3 DNA follows: TGTGCCTGGAGTGTAGTGGGGGAGCGGGGGCGAGCCAAAAACATTCAGTACTTC.

This chain connects TRBV7-9 to TRBJ1-6; maybe TRBD1 (6 bases). This CDR3 spans 16 amino acids. V was trimmed by 4 bases and J by 5 bases, leaving 15 bases between them. Germline CDR1 is SEHNR and CDR2 is FQNEAQ (reference sequence). The CDR3 region is CASSYLTGLNNSPLHF. The CDR3 coding sequence is TGTGCCAGCAGCTATTTGACAGGACTGAATAATTCACCCCTCCACTTT.

The V call is TRBV15, the J call TRBJ1-2, with 10 bases lining up with TRBD1. The CDR3 has 16 residues. The germline V gene encodes CDR1 LNHNV and CDR2 YYDKDF (reference sequence). V gave up 0 bases and J gave up 4 bases; unmatched junction bases: 5. The CDR3, as DNA: TGTGCCACCAGCAGAGATGGGACAGGGGTCTCCTATGGCTACACCTTC. Its protein product is CATSRDGTGVSYGYTF.

This clone has just a few counts. The chain has TRBV6-6 and TRBJ1-1; D is unresolved. V shed 5 bases and J shed 5 bases, with 15 bases lying between them. CDR1 MNHNY and CDR2 SVGAGI come from the germline V gene (reference sequence). This CDR3 contains 14 residues. The CDR3 sequence: CASSRTGFGTEAFF. For the CDR3, the DNA is TGTGCCAGCAGTAGGACGGGATTTGGGACTGAAGCTTTCTTT.

This clone has more than one count but fewer than ten. The gene calls are TRBV6-5 and TRBJ1-2; 8 bases line up with TRBD1. Per the germline V gene, CDR1 is MNHEY and CDR2 is SVGAGI. With V trimmed by 1 base and J by 6 bases, 7 bases remained unmatched. The CDR3 is 15 residues long. CDR3 nucleotides: TGTGCCAGCAGTTACTTCCTCCAGGGGGCGGATGGCTACACCTTC. Translation: CASSYFLQGADGYTF.

The chain couples TRBV7-2 to TRBJ2-2; 12 bases match TRBD2. The ends lost 5 bases at V and 1 base at J; junction bases unmatched: 5. The CDR3 totals 17 residues. Germline V gene sequence: CDR1 SGHTA, CDR2 FQGNSA. In DNA, the CDR3 is TGTGCCAGCAGCCGATGGACTAGCGGGAAGAACACCGGGGAGCTGTTTTTT. Its translation is CASSRWTSGKNTGELFF.

The table lists this clone with a few counts. The chain uses TRBV30 and TRBJ1-3; D remains ambiguous. Trimming pared 0 bases from V and 4 bases from J, leaving 7 bases between. The CDR3 covers 13 residues. CDR1 GTSNPN and CDR2 SVGIG come from the germline V gene (reference sequence). CDR3 nucleotides: TGTGCCTGGAGTGTGGCGGGCGGAAACACCATATATTTT. Encoded protein: CAWSVAGGNTIYF.

The CDR3 coding sequence is TGTGCCAGCAGTTCTCCGGGACAGGGGGCAACTGAAGCTTTCTTT. This codes for CASSSPGQGATEAFF. The rearrangement uses TRBV6-5 and TRBJ1-1, with 12 bases matching TRBD1. CDR3 size: 15 residues. The trim removed 4 bases at V and 5 bases at J, leaving 5 bases unmatched. Germline CDR1 is MNHEY and CDR2 is SVGAGI.

This sequence joins TRBV4-1 and TRBJ2-1, with 7 positions matching TRBD2. With V trimmed by 4 bases and J by 1 base, 4 bases remained unmatched. Germline CDR1 is MGHRA and CDR2 is YSYEKL. The CDR3 runs to 15 residues. The CDR3 region is CASSLRERSYNEQFF. The CDR3 DNA reads TGCGCCAGCAGCCTGCGGGAGAGATCCTACAATGAGCAGTTCTTC.

J is TRBJ1-4 and V is TRBV25-1; D might be TRBD1 (5 bases). CDR1 and CDR2 (germline): MGHDK, SYGVNS. The V end lost 11 bases, the J end lost 16 bases, and 26 bases lay between the germline ends. The CDR3 loop spans 13 amino acids. The CDR3 DNA follows: TGTGCCTCGTACAGAGATACAGGCCATTTGGGGTTTTTT. This codes for CASYRDTGHLGFF.